This T cell receptor beta chain was sequenced for a study of T cells after somatic rescue of genetic block. Data came from immunoSEQ multiplex PCR; TCRdb stores just in-frame clones and leaves some out. This table has about 67,000 clones, around 90% appearing once. This CDR3 is 15 amino acids long. V lost 9 bases and J lost 0; bases outside the gene matches: 7. The V gene's germline CDR1 is SGHAT and CDR2 FQNNGV. The gene calls are TRBV11-2 and TRBJ2-3; 9 bases fit TRBD1. This receptor was taken from a man between 40 and 49 years old. The sequenced sample was peripheral blood mononuclear cells (PBMCs). The CDR3 sequence: CASQTDRGSTDTQYF. DNA of the CDR3: TGTGCCAGTCAGACGGACAGGGGTAGCACAGATACGCAGTATTTT.